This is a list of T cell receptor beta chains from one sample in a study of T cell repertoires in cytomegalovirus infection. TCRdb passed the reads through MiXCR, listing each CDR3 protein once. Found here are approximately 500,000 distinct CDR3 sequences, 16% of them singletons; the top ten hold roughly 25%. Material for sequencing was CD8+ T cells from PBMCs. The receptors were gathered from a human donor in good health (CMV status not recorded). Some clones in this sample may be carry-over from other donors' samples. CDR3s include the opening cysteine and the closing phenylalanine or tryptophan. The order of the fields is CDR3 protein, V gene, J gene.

cdr3_aa: CATKVGSGLFF
v_call: TRBV19
j_call: TRBJ1-4

cdr3_aa: CATSSIGELFF
v_call: TRBV24-1
j_call: TRBJ2-2

cdr3_aa: CASSDSHRGLVANEQFF
v_call: TRBV6-4
j_call: TRBJ2-1

cdr3_aa: CASSEAAGHLTGELFF
v_call: TRBV6-1
j_call: TRBJ2-2

cdr3_aa: CASSFNRPLAGGADTQYF
v_call: TRBV12-3/TRBV12-4
j_call: TRBJ2-3

cdr3_aa: CASSIRIGGVPEAFF
v_call: TRBV6-5
j_call: TRBJ1-1

cdr3_aa: CASGPRTWNTEAFF
v_call: TRBV12-5
j_call: TRBJ1-1

cdr3_aa: CASSGGGEQFF
v_call: TRBV7-3
j_call: TRBJ2-1

cdr3_aa: CASSKSGTGVWETQYF
v_call: TRBV19
j_call: TRBJ2-5

cdr3_aa: CASSSWVGNTEAFF
v_call: TRBV19
j_call: TRBJ1-1

cdr3_aa: CASSFGGLAGYEQYF
v_call: TRBV12-3/TRBV12-4
j_call: TRBJ2-7